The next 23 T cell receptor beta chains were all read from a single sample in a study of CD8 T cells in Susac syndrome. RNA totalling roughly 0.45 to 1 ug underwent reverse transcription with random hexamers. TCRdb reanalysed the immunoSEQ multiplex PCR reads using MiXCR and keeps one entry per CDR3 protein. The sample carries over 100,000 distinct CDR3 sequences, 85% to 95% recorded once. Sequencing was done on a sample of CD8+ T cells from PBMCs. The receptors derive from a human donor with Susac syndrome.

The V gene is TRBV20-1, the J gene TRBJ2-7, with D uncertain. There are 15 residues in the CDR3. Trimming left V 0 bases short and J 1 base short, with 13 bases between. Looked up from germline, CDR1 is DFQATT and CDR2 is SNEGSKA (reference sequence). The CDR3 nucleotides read TGCAGTGCTAGAGATTCAGTGGGGAAGTCCTACGAGCAGTACTTC. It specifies CSARDSVGKSYEQYF.

The CDR3 DNA sequence: TGCAGTGCTAGTTTCGACGGATACGAGCAGTACTTC. Encoded protein: CSASFDGYEQYF. V gene TRBV20-1 combines with J gene TRBJ2-7; D not resolved. V lost 3 bases, J lost 4 bases, and 10 bases lay in between. CDR1 is DFQATT, CDR2 SNEGSKA, per germline (reference sequence). The CDR3 spans 12 residues.

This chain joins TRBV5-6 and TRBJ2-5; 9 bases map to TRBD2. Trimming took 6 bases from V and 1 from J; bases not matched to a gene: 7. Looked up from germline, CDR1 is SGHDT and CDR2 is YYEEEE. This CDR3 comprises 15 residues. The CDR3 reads CASNSGGGAQETQYF. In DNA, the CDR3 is TGTGCCAGCAATTCCGGCGGGGGGGCCCAAGAGACCCAGTACTTC.

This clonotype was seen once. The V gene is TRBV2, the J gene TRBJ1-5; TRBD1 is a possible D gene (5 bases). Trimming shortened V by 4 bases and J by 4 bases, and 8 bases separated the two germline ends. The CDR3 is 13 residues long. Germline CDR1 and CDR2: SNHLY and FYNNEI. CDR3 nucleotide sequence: TGTGCCAGCAGTGGACAGCAAAATCAGCCCCAGCATTTT. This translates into CASSGQQNQPQHF.

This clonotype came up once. The CDR3 coding sequence is TGTGCCAGCACCCGCGACGGCAACACCGGGGAGCTGTTTTTT. Translating it yields CASTRDGNTGELFF. This chain links TRBV11-2 with TRBJ2-2; D unresolved. Looked up from germline, CDR1 is SGHAT and CDR2 is FQNNGV. The CDR3 has 14 amino acids. V was shortened by 7 bases and J by 2 bases, with 11 bases between the two germline ends.

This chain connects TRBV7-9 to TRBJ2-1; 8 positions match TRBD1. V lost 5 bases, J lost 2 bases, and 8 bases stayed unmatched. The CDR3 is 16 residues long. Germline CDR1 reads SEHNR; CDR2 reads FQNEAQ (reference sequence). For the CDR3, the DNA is TGTGCCAGCAGCCAAGCACAGGGGGGCCCCTACAATGAGCAGTTCTTC. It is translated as CASSQAQGGPYNEQFF.

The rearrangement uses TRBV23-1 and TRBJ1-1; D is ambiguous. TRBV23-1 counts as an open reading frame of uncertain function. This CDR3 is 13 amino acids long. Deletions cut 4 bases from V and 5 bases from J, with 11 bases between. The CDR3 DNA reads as TGCGCCAGCAGTCCTAGATGCGCGACTGAAGCTTTCTTT. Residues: CASSPRCATEAFF.

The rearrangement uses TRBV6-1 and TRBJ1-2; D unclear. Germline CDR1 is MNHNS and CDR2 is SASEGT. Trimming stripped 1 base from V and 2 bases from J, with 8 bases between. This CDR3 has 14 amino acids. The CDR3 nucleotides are TGTGCCAGCAGTGAAGGACTCTCCAACTATGGCTACACCTTC. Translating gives CASSEGLSNYGYTF.

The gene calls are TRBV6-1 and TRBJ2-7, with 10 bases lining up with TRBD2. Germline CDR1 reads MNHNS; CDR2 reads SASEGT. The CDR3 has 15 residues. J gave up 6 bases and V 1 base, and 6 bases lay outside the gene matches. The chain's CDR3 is CASSEVAGGRFEQYF. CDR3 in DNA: TGTGCCAGCAGTGAAGTAGCGGGGGGAAGATTCGAGCAGTACTTC.

The DNA of the CDR3 is TGTGCCAGCAGTTACCGGACCTATCACGGAAACACCATATATTTT. Its translation: CASSYRTYHGNTIYF. The chain links TRBV12-3 or TRBV12-4 to TRBJ1-3; no reliable D call. Trimming removed 4 bases from V and 4 bases from J, with 14 bases in between. The CDR3 totals 15 residues.

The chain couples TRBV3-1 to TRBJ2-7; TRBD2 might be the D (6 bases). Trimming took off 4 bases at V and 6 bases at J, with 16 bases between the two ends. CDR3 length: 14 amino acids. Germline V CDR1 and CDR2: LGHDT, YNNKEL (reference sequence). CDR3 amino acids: CASSPLALGGEQYF. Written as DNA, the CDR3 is TGTGCCAGCAGCCCCCTGGCCCTCGGGGGCGAGCAGTACTTC.

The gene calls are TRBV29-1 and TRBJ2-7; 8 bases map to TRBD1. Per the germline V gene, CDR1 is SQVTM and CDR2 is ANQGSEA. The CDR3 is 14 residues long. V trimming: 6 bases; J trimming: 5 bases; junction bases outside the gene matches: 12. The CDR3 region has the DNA TGCAGCGTCCCTAGACAGGGGAGTAGGGACGAGCAGTACTTC. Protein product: CSVPRQGSRDEQYF.

CDR3 nucleotides: TGTGCCAGCAGCATGGAAATAACAGATACGCAGTATTTT. Translation: CASSMEITDTQYF. This chain links TRBV13 with TRBJ2-3, with D hard to call. Trimming stripped 5 bases from V and 3 bases from J, with 9 bases between. This CDR3 is 13 amino acids long. From germline, CDR1 is PRHDT and CDR2 FYEKMQ (reference sequence).

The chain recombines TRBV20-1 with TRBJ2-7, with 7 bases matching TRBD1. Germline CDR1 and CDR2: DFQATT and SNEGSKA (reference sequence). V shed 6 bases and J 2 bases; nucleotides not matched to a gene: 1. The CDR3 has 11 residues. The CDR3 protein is CSAGQPYEQYF. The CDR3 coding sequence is TGCAGTGCGGGACAGCCCTACGAGCAGTACTTC.

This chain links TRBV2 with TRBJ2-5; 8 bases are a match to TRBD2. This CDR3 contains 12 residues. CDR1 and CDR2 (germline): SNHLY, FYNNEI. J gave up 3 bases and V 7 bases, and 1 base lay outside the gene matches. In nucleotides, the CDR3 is TGTGCCAGCAAGGGACTAGAAGAGACCCAGTACTTC. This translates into CASKGLEETQYF.

The CDR3 spells CASQATFYGYTF. CDR3 DNA: TGTGCCAGTCAAGCAACTTTCTATGGCTACACCTTC. The chain employs TRBV19 and TRBJ1-2; no definite D call. Trimming cost V 8 bases and J 4 bases, with 11 bases left between them. In germline, CDR1 is LNHDA, CDR2 SQIVND (reference sequence). CDR3 length: 12 residues.

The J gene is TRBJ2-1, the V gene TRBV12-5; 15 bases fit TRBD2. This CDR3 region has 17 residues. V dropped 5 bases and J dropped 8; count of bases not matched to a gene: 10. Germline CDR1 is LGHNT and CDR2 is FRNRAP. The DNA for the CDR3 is TGTGCTAGTGGTACCGACCCTGGACTAGCGGGGGGGGATGAGCAGTTCTTC. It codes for CASGTDPGLAGGDEQFF.

The CDR3 bases are TGTGCCAGCAGTCTATGGGACGGTTACGGCTACACCTTC. Encoded protein: CASSLWDGYGYTF. V gene TRBV27 combines with J gene TRBJ1-2; possible D gene TRBD1, 5 bases. Germline CDR1 reads MNHEY; CDR2 reads SMNVEV (reference sequence). V lost 5 bases, J lost 8 bases, and 15 bases lay in between. The CDR3 has 13 amino acids.

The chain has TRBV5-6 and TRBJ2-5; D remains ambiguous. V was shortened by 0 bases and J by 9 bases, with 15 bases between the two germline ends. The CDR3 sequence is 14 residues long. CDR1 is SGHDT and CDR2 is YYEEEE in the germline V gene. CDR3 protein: CASSLGGSAAAQYF. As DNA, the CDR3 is TGTGCCAGCAGCTTGGGGGGAAGCGCGGCGGCCCAGTACTTC.

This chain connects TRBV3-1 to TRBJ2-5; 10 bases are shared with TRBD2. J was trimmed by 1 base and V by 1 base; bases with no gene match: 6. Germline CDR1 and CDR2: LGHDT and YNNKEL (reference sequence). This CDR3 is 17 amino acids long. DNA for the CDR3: TGTGCCAGCAGCCAAGTGGTAGCGGGGGGAGTCCAAGAGACCCAGTACTTC. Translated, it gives CASSQVVAGGVQETQYF.

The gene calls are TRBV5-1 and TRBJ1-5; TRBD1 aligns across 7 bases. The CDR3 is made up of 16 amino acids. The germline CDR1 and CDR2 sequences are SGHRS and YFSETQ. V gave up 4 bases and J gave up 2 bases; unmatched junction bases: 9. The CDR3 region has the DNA TGCGCCAGCAGCCGACTCAGGGGGGGAGGCAATCAGCCCCAGCATTTT. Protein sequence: CASSRLRGGGNQPQHF.

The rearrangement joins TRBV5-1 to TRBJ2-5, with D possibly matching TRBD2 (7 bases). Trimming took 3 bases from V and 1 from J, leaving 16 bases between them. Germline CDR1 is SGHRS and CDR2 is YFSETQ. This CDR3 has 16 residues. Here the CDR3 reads CASSSPGGGSQETQYF. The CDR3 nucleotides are TGCGCCAGCAGCTCCCCGGGGGGCGGTTCCCAAGAGACCCAGTACTTC.

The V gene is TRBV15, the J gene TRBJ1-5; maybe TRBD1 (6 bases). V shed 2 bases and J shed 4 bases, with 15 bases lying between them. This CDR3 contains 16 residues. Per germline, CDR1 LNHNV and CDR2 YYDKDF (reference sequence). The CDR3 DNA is TGTGCCACCAGCAGAAGGGCCAGGGGCGAAAATCAGCCCCAGCATTTT. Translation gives CATSRRARGENQPQHF.